One sample yielded the 21 T cell receptor beta chains listed below, sequenced in a study of blood T cell repertoires in COVID-19. Some clones are missing from TCRdb's copy, which holds only in-frame ones; the method was immunoSEQ multiplex PCR. The sample carries about 190,000 clones, 60% to 85% recorded once. Sequencing was performed on peripheral blood. These receptors originate from a man in his fifties or sixties with active or convalescent COVID-19.

The rearrangement joins TRBV6-6 to TRBJ2-7; D is unresolved. The CDR3 runs 13 residues. Germline V gene lookup returns CDR1 MNHNY and CDR2 SVGAGI (reference sequence). V lost 6 bases to trimming and J lost 4 bases, with 13 bases between them. The CDR3: CASRTDSRYEQYF. The CDR3 DNA sequence: TGTGCCAGCAGAACGGATTCTAGGTACGAGCAGTACTTC.

J is TRBJ2-7 and V is TRBV29-1, with D hard to call. Germline CDR1 reads SQVTM; CDR2 reads ANQGSEA. The germline V and J ends were trimmed by 5 bases and 0 bases, with 8 bases remaining between them. The CDR3 totals 12 residues. CDR3 in DNA: TGCAGCGTTTGGGCCAGCTCCTACGAGCAGTACTTC. This encodes CSVWASSYEQYF.

The rearrangement joins TRBV7-9 to TRBJ2-7, with D perhaps matching TRBD1 (5 bases). The CDR3 covers 15 residues. V lost 3 bases and J 3 bases, leaving 15 bases between the germline ends. Per germline, CDR1 SEHNR and CDR2 FQNEAQ (reference sequence). The CDR3 spells CASSFGRGQFYEQYF. CDR3 DNA sequence: TGTGCCAGCAGCTTCGGAAGGGGTCAGTTCTACGAGCAGTACTTC. Drawing the rest from reference TRBV7-9 and TRBJ2-7, the complete variable domain is DTGVSQNPRHKITKRGQNVTFRCDPISEHNRLYWYRQTLGQGPEFLTYFQNEAQLEKSRLLSDRFSAERPKGSFSTLEIQRTEQGDSAMYLCASSFGRGQFYEQYFGPGTRLTVT.

The V call is TRBV7-6, the J call TRBJ1-6; no clear D. CDR3 length: 19 amino acids. CDR1 is SGHVS, CDR2 FNYEAQ, per germline. V gave up 5 bases and J gave up 0 bases, with 20 bases separating them. CDR3 protein: CASSRHGGERASYNSPLHF. The CDR3 DNA sequence: TGTGCCAGCAGCCGACACGGTGGGGAGAGGGCCTCCTATAATTCACCCCTCCACTTT.

This clone occurred once. The gene calls are TRBV5-5 and TRBJ2-3; TRBD2 agrees at 9 bases. Germline loops: CDR1 SGHKS, CDR2 YYEKEE (reference sequence). V was pared by 4 bases and J by 3 bases, with 6 bases of the junction left unmatched. This CDR3 comprises 15 residues. The CDR3 protein is CASSSSGRITDTQYF. The CDR3 nucleotides read TGTGCCAGCAGCAGTAGCGGGAGAATTACAGATACGCAGTATTTT. The full variable domain, rest sourced from reference TRBV5-5 and TRBJ2-3, is DAGVTQSPTHLIKTRGQQVTLRCSPISGHKSVSWYQQVLGQGPQFIFQYYEKEERGRGNFPDRFSARQFPNYSSELNVNALLLGDSALYLCASSSSGRITDTQYFGPGTRLTVL.

This sequence joins TRBV19 and TRBJ2-7, with D tentatively TRBD1 (6 bases). V gave up 5 bases and J gave up 3 bases, with 14 bases separating them. This CDR3 region has 14 residues. Germline CDR1 LNHDA, CDR2 SQIVND (reference sequence). CDR3: CASSPTGTIYEQYF. Written as DNA, the CDR3 is TGTGCCAGTAGTCCCACCGGGACAATCTACGAGCAGTACTTC.

V is TRBV28 and J is TRBJ1-5; D is unresolved. CDR3 size: 15 residues. CDR1 and CDR2 (germline): MDHEN, SYDVKM. Trimming left V 5 bases short and J 0 bases short, with 11 bases between. The CDR3 reads CASSPVPLSNQPQHF. The CDR3 nucleotides read TGTGCCAGCAGTCCCGTCCCCCTTAGCAATCAGCCCCAGCATTTT. The whole variable domain, filled in from reference TRBV28 and TRBJ1-5, reads DVKVTQSSRYLVKRTGEKVFLECVQDMDHENMFWYRQDPGLGLRLIYFSYDVKMKEKGDIPEGYSVSREKKERFSLILESASTNQTSMYLCASSPVPLSNQPQHFGDGTRLSIL.

The chain is built from TRBV4-2 and TRBJ2-7; possible D gene TRBD1, 5 bases. The V gene lost 4 bases and the J gene lost 0 bases, with 7 bases spanning the gap. The CDR3 totals 13 residues. Germline V gives CDR1 LGHNA, CDR2 YNFKEQ. The CDR3 loop reads CASSPGLSYEQYF. The CDR3 bases are TGTGCCAGCAGCCCAGGGCTCTCCTACGAGCAGTACTTC.

This clone has only a few counts. The chain employs TRBV14 and TRBJ1-2, with unresolved D. The length of the CDR3 is 14 residues. The V end was cut by 1 base, the J end by 4 bases, with 10 bases between. Germline loops: CDR1 SGHDN, CDR2 FVKESK. The CDR3 DNA follows: TGTGCCAGCAGCCAAGCCGGTTCGCCCTATGGCTACACCTTC. It codes for CASSQAGSPYGYTF.

CDR3 loop: CASSPRGSGTYEQYF. The CDR3 DNA is TGTGCCAGCAGCCCGCGCGGTAGCGGGACATATGAGCAGTACTTC. V and J are TRBV7-2 and TRBJ2-7, with 8 nucleotides matching TRBD2. V trimming: 5 bases; J trimming: 7 bases; junction bases outside the gene matches: 13. The V gene's germline CDR1 is SGHTA and CDR2 FQGNSA. The CDR3 contains 15 residues.

The CDR3 bases are TGCGCCAGCAGCTTACTCAGAGGCTCTAACTATGGCTACACCTTC. It is translated as CASSLLRGSNYGYTF. The rearrangement links TRBV5-1 to TRBJ1-2, with D unresolved. The CDR3 is 15 amino acids. Germline loops: CDR1 SGHRS, CDR2 YFSETQ. Trimming pared 2 bases from V and 0 bases from J, leaving 11 bases between.

V usage is TRBV6-4 and J usage is TRBJ2-1, with 9 nucleotides matching TRBD2. There are 14 residues in the CDR3. V lost 4 bases and J lost 6; bases outside the gene matches: 4. Germline V gene data show CDR1 as MRHNA and CDR2 as SNTAGT. The DNA of the CDR3 is TGTGCCAGCAGTGGGGCTAGCGGGATCAATGAGCAGTTCTTC. Translated, it gives CASSGASGINEQFF.

The chain recombines TRBV2 with TRBJ2-2; maybe TRBD2 (7 bases). V was shortened by 10 bases and J by 5 bases, with 14 bases between the two germline ends. The CDR3 loop spans 13 amino acids. Germline CDR1 reads SNHLY; CDR2 reads FYNNEI. In DNA form, the CDR3 reads TGTGCCACCCTAAGGGGGGGGACCGGGGAGCTGTTTTTT. This codes for CATLRGGTGELFF. The complete variable domain, with remaining parts taken from reference TRBV2 and TRBJ2-2, reads EPEVTQTPSHQVTQMGQEVILRCVPISNHLYFYWYRQILGQKVEFLVSFYNNEISEKSEIFDDQFSVERPDGSNFTLKIRSTKLEDSAMYFCATLRGGTGELFFGEGSRLTVL.

The V call is TRBV11-3, the J call TRBJ2-3; weak D call: TRBD2 (6 bases). CDR3 length: 12 amino acids. Germline values: CDR1 SGHNT, CDR2 YENEEA. Trimming removed 5 bases from V and 9 bases from J, with 12 bases in between. Here the CDR3 DNA reads TGTGCCAGCAGCCTGTTTGGGGGGACGCAGTATTTT. Its protein is CASSLFGGTQYF.

The chain links TRBV6-5 to TRBJ2-7; D gene unclear. CDR1 MNHEY and CDR2 SVGAGI come from the germline V gene. Trimming shortened V by 6 bases and J by 3 bases, and 15 bases separated the two germline ends. This CDR3 has 14 residues. The CDR3 loop is CASSFELAGYEQYF. CDR3 coding DNA: TGTGCCAGCAGCTTCGAGTTAGCTGGCTACGAGCAGTACTTC.

The genes are TRBV7-2 and TRBJ1-6, with unresolved D. Germline V gene sequence: CDR1 SGHTA, CDR2 FQGNSA. V lost 7 bases to trimming and J lost 8 bases, with 12 bases between them. This CDR3 contains 13 residues. This CDR3 reads CASTSILDSPLHF. The CDR3 DNA reads as TGTGCCAGCACCTCTATACTAGATTCACCCCTCCACTTT. Full variable domain (missing parts from reference TRBV7-2 and TRBJ1-6): GAGVSQSPSNKVTEKGKDVELRCDPISGHTALYWYRQSLGQGLEFLIYFQGNSAPDKSGLPSDRFSAERTGGSVSTLTIQRTQQEDSAVYLCASTSILDSPLHFGNGTRLTVT.

The rearrangement links TRBV7-6 to TRBJ2-2; 9 nucleotides match TRBD2. Germline CDR1 reads SGHVS; CDR2 reads FNYEAQ. V lost 7 bases and J lost 5; bases outside the gene matches: 11. This CDR3 is built from 16 residues. CDR3 sequence reads: CASTGVAGVGTGELFF. The CDR3, as DNA: TGTGCCAGCACGGGAGTAGCGGGAGTAGGAACCGGGGAGCTGTTTTTT.

The V and J genes are TRBV6-4 and TRBJ1-1; 8 bases are shared with TRBD1. The CDR3 has 13 residues. J was trimmed by 9 bases and V by 6 bases; bases with no gene match: 9. CDR1 is MRHNA and CDR2 is SNTAGT in the germline V gene. CDR3 coding DNA: TGTGCCAGCAGCTCAGACAGGGGCCGCAAAGCTTTCTTT. Translation: CASSSDRGRKAFF.

As to this clone: Within the sample, other DNA sequences also encode this same CDR3. V and J are TRBV27 and TRBJ2-7; the match to TRBD1 covers 8 bases. The CDR3 consists of 14 residues. Germline V lookup: CDR1 MNHEY, CDR2 SMNVEV (reference sequence). The junction had 4 bases not matched to a gene; V was cut back by 2 bases and J by 4 bases. CDR3 protein: CASSLGQGAYEQYF. The CDR3 coding sequence is TGTGCCAGCAGTTTAGGGCAGGGGGCTTACGAGCAGTACTTC.

J is TRBJ2-3 and V is TRBV10-3, with D possibly TRBD1 on 6 matching bases. The CDR3 has 16 residues. V lost 3 bases and J lost 4, with 17 bases in between. The germline CDR1 and CDR2 sequences are ENHRY and SYGVKD. The CDR3 is CAISDWGRPGSDTQYF. CDR3 coding DNA: TGTGCCATCAGTGATTGGGGGCGCCCCGGCTCAGATACGCAGTATTTT.

This clone was detected only a few times. V and J are TRBV9 and TRBJ1-1, with D possibly matching TRBD1 (6 bases). V was pared by 2 bases and J by 3 bases, with 11 bases between. The germline V gene encodes CDR1 SGDLS and CDR2 YYNGEE. The CDR3 runs 14 residues. CDR3 coding DNA: TGTGCCAGCAGCGTCGGACAGTCCCACACTGAAGCTTTCTTT. This codes for CASSVGQSHTEAFF. Full variable domain (missing parts from reference TRBV9 and TRBJ1-1): DSGVTQTPKHLITATGQRVTLRCSPRSGDLSVYWYQQSLDQGLQFLIQYYNGEERAKGNILERFSAQQFPDLHSELNLSSLELGDSALYFCASSVGQSHTEAFFGQGTRLTVV.